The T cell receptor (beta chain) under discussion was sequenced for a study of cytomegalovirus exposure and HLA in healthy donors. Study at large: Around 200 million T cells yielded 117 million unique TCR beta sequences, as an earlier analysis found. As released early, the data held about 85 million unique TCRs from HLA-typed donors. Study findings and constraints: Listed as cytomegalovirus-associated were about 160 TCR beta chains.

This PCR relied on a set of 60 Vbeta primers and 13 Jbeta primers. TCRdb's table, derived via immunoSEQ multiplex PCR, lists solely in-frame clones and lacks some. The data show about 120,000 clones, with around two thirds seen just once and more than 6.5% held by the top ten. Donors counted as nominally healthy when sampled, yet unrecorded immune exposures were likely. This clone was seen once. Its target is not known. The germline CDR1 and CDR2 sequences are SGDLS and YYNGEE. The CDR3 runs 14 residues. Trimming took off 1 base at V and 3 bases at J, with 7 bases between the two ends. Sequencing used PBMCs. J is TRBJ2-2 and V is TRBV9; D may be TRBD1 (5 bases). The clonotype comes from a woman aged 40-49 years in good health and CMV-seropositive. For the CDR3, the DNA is TGTGCCAGCAGCGTACTACAGGACACCGGGGAGCTGTTTTTT. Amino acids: CASSVLQDTGELFF.